The entry below describes one T cell receptor (beta chain). Antigen unknown. This table comes from immunoSEQ multiplex PCR, and its TCRdb copy is limited to in-frame clones, with some not included. The sample lists roughly 5,100 clones; approximately 85% were seen once. Trimming stripped 3 bases from V and 3 bases from J, with 12 bases between. The CDR3 spans 14 residues. CDR1 and CDR2 from the germline V gene are MGHRA and YSYEKL. Eligibility required adulthood, ileal or ileocolonic Crohn's disease and indicated ileocolonic resection. The data were taken from a study of T cell repertoires in ileal Crohn's disease. General study results and limits: Compared with non-smokers, active smokers at surgery showed more clonal expansions. All patients with clonality above 26.8% had endoscopic recurrence.

The sequence was obtained from an adult with Crohn's disease. V and J are TRBV4-1 and TRBJ2-7; tentative D call: TRBD1 (6 bases). The sample was ileal tissue. In nucleotides, the CDR3 is TGCGCCAGCAGCCACGTTGACAGGTACTACGAGCAGTACTTC. It translates to CASSHVDRYYEQYF.